The 23 T cell receptor beta chains below all came from one sample that was sequenced in a study of T cell changes during pregnancy in multiple sclerosis. Here immunoSEQ multiplex PCR was the method, and the copy in TCRdb shows in-frame clones only, minus some. The sample records approximately 130,000 clones, roughly 97% being singletons. The material was peripheral blood, obtained after pregnancy. All receptors derive from a female donor with multiple sclerosis, enrolled in a pregnancy study.

The V gene is TRBV27, the J gene TRBJ2-7, with 7 nucleotides matching TRBD2. The CDR3 covers 13 residues. V trimming: 6 bases; J trimming: 7 bases; junction bases outside the gene matches: 9. CDR1 and CDR2 (germline): MNHEY, SMNVEV (reference sequence). The DNA of the CDR3 is TGTGCCAGCAGACCGGGAGGTTCCGGGGAGCAGTACTTC. Its protein product is CASRPGGSGEQYF.

This chain links TRBV5-8 with TRBJ2-6, with 11 bases aligning to TRBD2. The CDR3 is 20 residues long. Per germline, CDR1 SGHTS and CDR2 YDEGEE. V lost 4 bases and J lost 0; bases outside the gene matches: 12. CDR3 amino acids: CASSEGLAELTTSGANVLTF. In DNA, the CDR3 is TGTGCCAGCAGCGAGGGACTAGCGGAACTCACGACCTCTGGGGCCAACGTCCTGACTTTC.

CDR3 DNA sequence: TGTGCCAGCAGCTTACTCCCACAGGGAAGCTACGAGCAGTACTTC. Residues: CASSLLPQGSYEQYF. The V call is TRBV7-9, the J call TRBJ2-7; D is possibly TRBD1 (6 bases). Trimming took 2 bases from V and 3 from J, leaving 14 bases between them. The CDR3 covers 15 residues. CDR1 and CDR2 from the germline V gene are SEHNR and FQNEAQ (reference sequence).

This chain links TRBV15 with TRBJ2-2, with 7 bases lining up with TRBD2. The J segment lost 1 base and the V segment lost 2 bases, leaving 10 bases of the junction unmatched. The V gene's germline CDR1 is LNHNV and CDR2 YYDKDF (reference sequence). The CDR3 is 18 amino acids. The CDR3 sequence is CATSRPGLVGKNTGELFF. DNA of the CDR3: TGTGCCACCAGCAGACCAGGACTAGTTGGGAAGAACACCGGGGAGCTGTTTTTT.

The CDR3: CASSLVGQGFTTNEKLFF. In nucleotides, the CDR3 is TGTGCCAGCAGCTTAGTGGGACAGGGGTTCACAACTAATGAAAAACTGTTTTTT. This sequence joins TRBV7-6 and TRBJ1-4; TRBD1 matches 10 bases. From germline, CDR1 is SGHVS and CDR2 FNYEAQ. V lost 1 base and J lost 0; bases outside the gene matches: 5. There are 18 residues in the CDR3.

The chain has TRBV6-6 and TRBJ1-5; TRBD1 matches 9 bases. There are 15 residues in the CDR3. J gave up 6 bases and V 1 base, and 4 bases lay outside the gene matches. Germline CDR1 MNHNY, CDR2 SVGAGI (reference sequence). The CDR3 coding sequence is TGTGCCAGCAGTTACTTGGACAGGGGCACTCAGCCCCAGCATTTT. This translates into CASSYLDRGTQPQHF.

The chain employs TRBV6-1 and TRBJ2-7; 8 bases align to TRBD2. Germline lookup yields CDR1 MNHNS and CDR2 SASEGT. The CDR3 sequence is 15 residues long. J lost 3 bases, V lost 7 bases, and 11 bases had no gene match. CDR3 protein: CASKKGLAGGYEQYF. CDR3 coding DNA: TGTGCCAGCAAAAAAGGCCTGGCGGGAGGCTACGAGCAGTACTTC.

This chain uses TRBV5-1 with TRBJ2-5; D is possibly TRBD1 (5 bases). Trimming removed 1 base from V and 0 bases from J, with 7 bases in between. The length of the CDR3 is 14 residues. In germline, CDR1 is SGHRS, CDR2 YFSETQ. DNA for the CDR3: TGCGCCAGCAGCTTGAGACAGTACCAAGAGACCCAGTACTTC. It yields the protein CASSLRQYQETQYF.

The rearrangement uses TRBV5-1 and TRBJ2-1; 12 bases match TRBD2. Germline CDR1 SGHRS, CDR2 YFSETQ. The V and J ends lost 5 bases and 6 bases, in that order; junction bases with no gene match: 6. The CDR3 consists of 15 residues. As DNA, the CDR3 is TGCGCCAGCAGTTCCGGACTAGCGGGAAGCAATGAGCAGTTCTTC. Its protein is CASSSGLAGSNEQFF.

The chain links TRBV5-1 to TRBJ2-7; TRBD1 is a possible D gene (7 bases). V dropped 3 bases and J dropped 7 bases, with 20 bases sitting between them. Germline CDR1 and CDR2: SGHRS and YFSETQ. This CDR3 region has 15 residues. The CDR3 DNA reads TGCGCCAGCAGCTCCACAGGTTTTTCAGGGGGGGAGCAGTACTTC. It translates to CASSSTGFSGGEQYF.

The CDR3 DNA sequence: TGTGCCAGCAGCTTAGTTAGCGGGAGTACAGATACGCAGTATTTT. Translating gives CASSLVSGSTDTQYF. The chain employs TRBV13 and TRBJ2-3; 9 bases line up with TRBD2. The germline V gene has CDR1 PRHDT and CDR2 FYEKMQ (reference sequence). V gave up 1 base and J gave up 3 bases; unmatched junction bases: 2. The CDR3 length is 15 residues.

The gene calls are TRBV27 and TRBJ2-7; D gene uncertain. V shed 7 bases and J shed 4 bases, with 5 bases lying between them. The CDR3 is made up of 10 amino acids. Germline V gives CDR1 MNHEY, CDR2 SMNVEV (reference sequence). CDR3 in DNA: TGTGCCAGCACCCATTACGAGCAGTACTTC. This codes for CASTHYEQYF.

This clone has just one count. V is TRBV2 and J is TRBJ2-7, with 13 bases identical to TRBD2. V lost 4 bases and J lost 3; bases outside the gene matches: 18. From germline, CDR1 is SNHLY and CDR2 FYNNEI. The CDR3 is 20 residues long. CDR3 in amino acids: CASSGSLLAGGLGDRYEQYF. DNA for the CDR3: TGTGCCAGCAGTGGATCGCTACTAGCGGGAGGGCTTGGGGATCGCTACGAGCAGTACTTC.

The chain uses TRBV7-2 and TRBJ2-5, with 8 positions matching TRBD2. The ends lost 1 base at V and 4 bases at J; junction bases unmatched: 2. CDR3 size: 14 residues. CDR1 SGHTA and CDR2 FQGNSA come from the germline V gene. The CDR3 coding sequence is TGTGCCAGCAGCTTAGGAGCGGGAGCAGAGACCCAGTACTTC. The encoded protein is CASSLGAGAETQYF.

The CDR3 DNA reads TGCGCCAGCAGTCGGGGGGTTAGCTACGAGCAGTACTTC. It codes for CASSRGVSYEQYF. V and J are TRBV5-1 and TRBJ2-7; 7 bases are a match to TRBD2. Per the germline V gene, CDR1 is SGHRS and CDR2 is YFSETQ. The J segment lost 3 bases and the V segment lost 5 bases, leaving 5 bases of the junction unmatched. The CDR3 runs to 13 residues.

The V gene is TRBV28, the J gene TRBJ2-2; 8 bases line up with TRBD1. The CDR3 spans 17 residues. Germline trimming cut 4 bases from V and 3 bases from J; bases unmatched to any gene: 10. Per the germline V gene, CDR1 is MDHEN and CDR2 is SYDVKM. CDR3 loop: CASSSLPTGVDTGELFF. CDR3 in DNA: TGTGCCAGCAGTTCCCTACCGACAGGGGTAGACACCGGGGAGCTGTTTTTT.

The gene calls are TRBV21-1 and TRBJ2-2; the D call TRBD1 from the table was never checked on the DNA. TRBV21-1 is listed as a pseudogene. This CDR3 spans 16 amino acids. For the CDR3, the DNA is TGTGCCAGCAGCGGAGAGACAGGGGCCCTAAACGGGGAGCTGTTTTTT. This translates into CASSGETGALNGELFF.

This clone was detected a few times. The gene calls are TRBV10-3 and TRBJ1-2, with TRBD1 identical over 8 bases. The V gene's germline CDR1 is ENHRY and CDR2 SYGVKD. The CDR3 runs 15 residues. The J segment lost 4 bases and the V segment lost 2 bases, leaving 6 bases of the junction unmatched. CDR3 in DNA: TGTGCCATCAGTGAGGGTCCGACAGGGGCCTATGGCTACACCTTC. This encodes CAISEGPTGAYGYTF.

The chain joins TRBV30 to TRBJ2-7, with TRBD2 matching over 9 bases. This CDR3 is 14 amino acids long. Per the germline V gene, CDR1 is GTSNPN and CDR2 is SVGIG (reference sequence). V lost 1 base and J lost 6; bases outside the gene matches: 7. The CDR3: CAWSAAAGGSEQYF. DNA of the CDR3: TGTGCCTGGAGTGCGGCAGCGGGAGGTAGCGAGCAGTACTTC.

The V gene is TRBV28, the J gene TRBJ2-7; possible D gene TRBD2, 6 bases. The germline V gene encodes CDR1 MDHEN and CDR2 SYDVKM. There are 12 residues in the CDR3. V lost 8 bases to trimming and J lost 5 bases, with 13 bases between them. The CDR3 sequence is CASGGSPHEQYF. DNA of the CDR3: TGTGCCAGCGGGGGGAGTCCCCACGAGCAGTACTTC.

J is TRBJ1-2 and V is TRBV9; 8 nucleotides line up with TRBD1. V lost 4 bases, J lost 5 bases, and 10 bases stayed unmatched. The germline V gene has CDR1 SGDLS and CDR2 YYNGEE. CDR3 length: 15 residues. The CDR3 DNA reads as TGTGCCAGCAGCTCCCCCTCGGGACAGGTTTATGGCTACACCTTC. This gives the protein CASSSPSGQVYGYTF.

This sequence joins TRBV7-6 and TRBJ2-1, with TRBD2 matching over 7 bases. This CDR3 spans 14 amino acids. The germline V gene encodes CDR1 SGHVS and CDR2 FNYEAQ. The V and J ends lost 8 bases and 7 bases, in that order; junction bases with no gene match: 11. CDR3 residues: CASARGPGGNEQFF. CDR3 nucleotide sequence: TGTGCCAGCGCTCGAGGGCCCGGGGGGAATGAGCAGTTCTTC.

The rearrangement links TRBV5-4 to TRBJ1-1; D is unclear. Germline V gives CDR1 SGHNT, CDR2 YYREEE (reference sequence). V was pared by 4 bases and J by 2 bases, with 15 bases between. CDR3 length: 15 residues. CDR3 residues: CASSPGKAFNTEAFF. CDR3 sequence (DNA): TGTGCCAGCAGCCCGGGGAAGGCCTTTAACACTGAAGCTTTCTTT.